The 28 T cell receptor beta chains below all came from one sample that was sequenced in a study of early T cells in non-severe SARS-CoV-2 infection. One entry per CDR3 protein results from TCRdb running MiXCR on the 5' RACE reads. The sample gives tens of thousands of distinct CDR3 sequences, around 15% of which show up once; roughly 6% is in the top ten. Sequenced: whole blood. The source of these receptors is an adult who was a healthcare worker with PCR-confirmed SARS-CoV-2 infection or an uninfected control (not recorded which).

This clonotype was counted between two and nine times. The V call is TRBV2, the J call TRBJ1-1; 11 bases are a match to TRBD1. This CDR3 is 15 amino acids long. V dropped 3 bases and J dropped 4; count of bases not matched to a gene: 4. Germline lookup yields CDR1 SNHLY and CDR2 FYNNEI. The CDR3 DNA sequence: TGTGCCAGCAGTGACCCGGGACAGGGGGGCACTGAAGCTTTCTTT. This gives the protein CASSDPGQGGTEAFF.

This clonotype was seen repeatedly, ten times or more. V is TRBV20-1 and J is TRBJ2-7; perhaps TRBD2 as D (6 bases). Trimming removed 4 bases from V and 1 base from J, with 23 bases in between. The length of the CDR3 is 17 residues. Per the germline V gene, CDR1 is DFQATT and CDR2 is SNEGSKA (reference sequence). The chain's CDR3 is CSATRRGKDSVSYEQYF. The CDR3 nucleotides read TGCAGTGCTACGAGGCGGGGTAAAGATTCGGTGTCCTACGAGCAGTACTTC.

The genes are TRBV6-6 and TRBJ1-5; 9 bases map to TRBD1. CDR3 length equals 16 residues. Germline V gene sequence: CDR1 MNHNY, CDR2 SVGAGI (reference sequence). The ends lost 5 bases at V and 4 bases at J; junction bases unmatched: 9. Here the CDR3 reads CASSRRDRARNQPQHF. CDR3 nucleotide sequence: TGTGCCAGCAGTCGAAGGGACAGGGCAAGGAATCAGCCCCAGCATTTT.

In this sample, this clonotype turned up a few times. J is TRBJ2-3 and V is TRBV9; 7 bases line up with TRBD1. Germline CDR1 and CDR2: SGDLS and YYNGEE. The CDR3 is 14 amino acids. Trimming at V came to 4 bases and at J to 6 bases, leaving 8 bases not matched to a gene. In DNA, the CDR3 is TGTGCCAGCAGCCCTAGACAGGGTAGGGATACGCAGTATTTT. It specifies CASSPRQGRDTQYF.

This rearrangement joins TRBV14 to TRBJ1-6, with no clear D. Trimming removed 0 bases from V and 6 bases from J, with 9 bases in between. This CDR3 region has 15 residues. Per the germline V gene, CDR1 is SGHDN and CDR2 is FVKESK. This CDR3 reads CASSQELGINSPLHF. The CDR3, as DNA: TGTGCCAGCAGCCAAGAATTGGGGATTAATTCACCCCTCCACTTT.

This clonotype has just a few counts. V gene TRBV11-2 combines with J gene TRBJ2-4, with 9 bases identical to TRBD1. J lost 6 bases, V lost 5 bases, and 5 bases had no gene match. This CDR3 region has 14 residues. Germline-derived CDR1 and CDR2 are SGHAT and FQNNGV. The CDR3 DNA sequence: TGTGCCAGCAGCAGGGACAGGGCAGGAAACATTCAGTACTTC. It yields the protein CASSRDRAGNIQYF.

This rearrangement joins TRBV6-2 or TRBV6-3 to TRBJ2-7; the match to TRBD1 covers 9 bases. The CDR3 loop spans 14 amino acids. CDR1 MNHEY and CDR2 SVGEGT come from the germline V gene. V lost 6 bases and J lost 4; bases outside the gene matches: 7. The CDR3 DNA sequence: TGTGCCAGCAGCGAAGGGACAGGGAAATACGAGCAGTACTTC. Its translation is CASSEGTGKYEQYF.

There are many counts of this clonotype. The V and J genes are TRBV28 and TRBJ2-7, with 9 bases identical to TRBD1. This CDR3 spans 15 amino acids. Germline V CDR1 and CDR2: MDHEN, SYDVKM. The junction had 8 bases not matched to a gene; V was cut back by 6 bases and J by 2 bases. The CDR3 region is CASRGQGLPPYEQYF. The CDR3 DNA follows: TGTGCCAGCAGGGGACAGGGACTTCCCCCCTACGAGCAGTACTTC.

The table lists this clonotype with a few counts. The rearrangement uses TRBV5-1 and TRBJ1-2; D not certain. The CDR3 is made up of 14 amino acids. Germline V gene data show CDR1 as SGHRS and CDR2 as YFSETQ. V lost 4 bases to trimming and J lost 2 bases, with 12 bases between them. The CDR3 loop is CASSPREGNYGYTF. In DNA, the CDR3 is TGCGCCAGCAGCCCCCGTGAGGGAAACTATGGCTACACCTTC.

This clonotype has more than one count but fewer than ten. The chain links TRBV7-2 to TRBJ1-2; D is undetermined. The CDR3 contains 14 residues. The V gene lost 2 bases and the J gene lost 3 bases, with 10 bases spanning the gap. Germline V gene lookup returns CDR1 SGHTA and CDR2 FQGNSA. In DNA form, the CDR3 reads TGTGCCAGCAGCTTAATGGGCTCCTACTATGGCTACACCTTC. It codes for CASSLMGSYYGYTF.

This clonotype has more than one count but fewer than ten. The chain is built from TRBV5-1 and TRBJ2-2, with D hard to call. Per the germline V gene, CDR1 is SGHRS and CDR2 is YFSETQ. The V gene lost 6 bases and the J gene lost 5 bases, with 5 bases spanning the gap. The CDR3 totals 11 residues. The CDR3 DNA reads TGCGCCAGCAAGGGTACCGGGGAGCTGTTTTTT. This translates into CASKGTGELFF. The entire variable domain, with the rest obtained from reference TRBV5-1 and TRBJ2-2, is as follows: KAGVTQTPRYLIKTRGQQVTLSCSPISGHRSVSWYQQTPGQGLQFLFEYFSETQRNKGNFPGRFSGRQFSNSRSEMNVSTLELGDSALYLCASKGTGELFFGEGSRLTVL.

This clonotype was recorded at least ten times. Here the CDR3 reads CSVRTYEQYF. As DNA, the CDR3 is TGCAGCGTCCGGACCTACGAGCAGTACTTC. The chain carries TRBV29-1 and TRBJ2-7; D is unresolved. Trimming took 6 bases from V and 2 from J, leaving 5 bases between them. Germline V gene sequence: CDR1 SQVTM, CDR2 ANQGSEA. This CDR3 comprises 10 residues.

CDR3 coding DNA: TGTGCCAGCTCACCAGAGGAACGGCAGCCCCAGCATTTT. Amino acid sequence: CASSPEERQPQHF. The chain recombines TRBV18 with TRBJ1-5; unclear D gene. V dropped 2 bases and J dropped 7 bases, with 9 bases sitting between them. The germline V gene has CDR1 KGHSH and CDR2 LQKENI. CDR3 size: 13 residues.

CDR3: CASSLERRTYHEQFF. CDR3 DNA sequence: TGTGCCAGCAGCTTAGAGCGGCGCACGTACCATGAGCAGTTCTTC. The chain recombines TRBV7-6 with TRBJ2-1; a weak D match, TRBD2 (5 bases). This CDR3 contains 15 residues. V was shortened by 1 base and J by 8 bases, with 15 bases between the two germline ends. Germline lookup yields CDR1 SGHVS and CDR2 FNYEAQ.

This chain uses TRBV27 with TRBJ1-6; maybe TRBD1 (5 bases). Germline CDR1 and CDR2: MNHEY and SMNVEV (reference sequence). The CDR3 totals 15 residues. V dropped 6 bases and J dropped 8 bases, with 17 bases sitting between them. In DNA form, the CDR3 reads TGTGCCAGCAGCGAGAGGCAGGGAACGGATTCACCCCTCCACTTT. Residues: CASSERQGTDSPLHF.

The chain has TRBV11-2 and TRBJ2-2; D uncertain. The germline V and J ends were trimmed by 3 bases and 2 bases, with 7 bases remaining between them. Germline lookup yields CDR1 SGHAT and CDR2 FQNNGV. The CDR3 runs 14 residues. In DNA form, the CDR3 reads TGTGCCAGCAGCTTTGCCCTAAACACCGGGGAGCTGTTTTTT. Translating it yields CASSFALNTGELFF.

This clonotype was seen a handful of times. Its ends do not fully match the called genes, so a read error is possible. The chain couples TRBV7-9 to TRBJ1-1; 8 positions match TRBD1. The CDR3 loop spans 13 amino acids. Germline V gives CDR1 SEHNR, CDR2 FQNEAQ (reference sequence). The CDR3 DNA sequence: TGTGCCGGCAGGGGGCCGGCGGACACTGAAGCTTTCTTT. Protein sequence: CAGRGPADTEAFF.

The chain carries TRBV29-1 and TRBJ2-3, with D maybe TRBD1 (5 bases). This CDR3 region has 14 residues. V lost 5 bases, J lost 2 bases, and 14 bases lay in between. CDR1 and CDR2 from the germline V gene are SQVTM and ANQGSEA. CDR3 in DNA: TGCAGCGTTCAAGTCCAGGGTGTCACAGATACGCAGTATTTT. Protein: CSVQVQGVTDTQYF.

This clonotype turned up a few times. This chain connects TRBV19 to TRBJ2-3; 8 nucleotides agree with TRBD2. This CDR3 spans 12 amino acids. Germline V lookup: CDR1 LNHDA, CDR2 SQIVND (reference sequence). The trim removed 9 bases at V and 9 bases at J, leaving 8 bases unmatched. The CDR3 loop is CASSTLAGTQYF. DNA of the CDR3: TGTGCCAGCTCTACCTTAGCGGGGACGCAGTATTTT. Full variable domain (outside the CDR3, taken from reference TRBV19 and TRBJ2-3): DGGITQSPKYLFRKEGQNVTLSCEQNLNHDAMYWYRQDPGQGLRLIYYSQIVNDFQKGDIAEGYSVSREKKESFPLTVTSAQKNPTAFYLCASSTLAGTQYFGPGTRLTVL.

This clonotype was counted many times. The rearrangement links TRBV29-1 to TRBJ2-5; TRBD1 is a possible D gene (6 bases). The germline gives CDR1 SQVTM, CDR2 ANQGSEA. V gave up 4 bases and J gave up 5 bases, with 17 bases separating them. There are 14 residues in the CDR3. The CDR3, as DNA: TGCAGCGTTGTTGGGGGCGCGACGGTGGAGACCCAGTACTTC. It is translated as CSVVGGATVETQYF.

Ten or more counts support this clonotype. The V and J genes are TRBV6-2 or TRBV6-3 and TRBJ2-3; the D gene is possibly TRBD2 (5 bases). V was cut by 6 bases and J by 1 base, with 11 bases left in between. The CDR3 loop spans 14 amino acids. Germline assignment: CDR1 MNHEY and CDR2 SVGEGT. CDR3 DNA: TGTGCCAGCAGCATGTACGGGGGCACAGATACGCAGTATTTT. Its protein is CASSMYGGTDTQYF.

The J gene is TRBJ1-1, the V gene TRBV10-3; D is uncertain. Trimming removed 2 bases at V and 4 bases at J, with 8 bases between. Germline assignment: CDR1 ENHRY and CDR2 SYGVKD. The CDR3 runs 13 residues. The CDR3: CAISEGFGTEAFF. For the CDR3, the DNA is TGTGCCATCAGTGAGGGTTTCGGCACTGAAGCTTTCTTT.

In its sample, this clonotype was seen a few times. The rearrangement joins TRBV5-1 to TRBJ1-1; no reliable D call. The germline gives CDR1 SGHRS, CDR2 YFSETQ. Trimming left V 4 bases short and J 0 bases short, with 13 bases between. This CDR3 is built from 15 residues. The CDR3 DNA reads TGCGCCAGCAGCCCGAGACCCCGACTGAACACTGAAGCTTTCTTT. Translated, it gives CASSPRPRLNTEAFF.

The genes are TRBV7-2 and TRBJ1-1; tentative D call: TRBD1 (6 bases). The CDR3 length is 14 residues. The V gene lost 7 bases and the J gene lost 0 bases, with 12 bases spanning the gap. Germline values: CDR1 SGHTA, CDR2 FQGNSA. The CDR3 DNA sequence: TGTGCCAGCAAAATAGGGGACATGAACACTGAAGCTTTCTTT. Amino acids: CASKIGDMNTEAFF.

This chain links TRBV6-5 with TRBJ2-1, with 9 bases identical to TRBD2. Germline V lookup: CDR1 MNHEY, CDR2 SVGAGI. The CDR3 sequence is 15 residues long. The ends lost 4 bases at V and 5 bases at J; junction bases unmatched: 6. CDR3 DNA sequence: TGTGCCAGCAGTTCCGCCTCTAGCGGGAACAATGAGCAGTTCTTC. It translates to CASSSASSGNNEQFF.

At least ten counts were recorded for this clonotype. The chain combines TRBV11-2 with TRBJ1-2; TRBD1 matches 7 bases. This CDR3 spans 13 amino acids. The germline V gene encodes CDR1 SGHAT and CDR2 FQNNGV. The V segment lost 0 bases and the J segment 7 bases; nucleotides outside the gene matches: 2. CDR3 nucleotides: TGTGCCAGCAGCTTAGAAGCAGGGGGTGGCTACACCTTC. Protein product: CASSLEAGGGYTF. Based on the CDR3 plus reference TRBV11-2 and TRBJ1-2, the full variable domain is EAGVAQSPRYKIIEKRQSVAFWCNPISGHATLYWYQQILGQGPKLLIQFQNNGVVDDSQLPKDRFSAERLKGVDSTLKIQPAKLEDSAVYLCASSLEAGGGYTFGSGTRLTVV.

V gene TRBV29-1 combines with J gene TRBJ2-3; the match to TRBD2 covers 13 bases. The V segment lost 8 bases and the J segment 2 bases; nucleotides outside the gene matches: 4. The CDR3 is 14 amino acids. Germline lookup yields CDR1 SQVTM and CDR2 ANQGSEA. CDR3 coding DNA: TGCAGCTTGGGACTAGCGGGGATCACAGATACGCAGTATTTT. It specifies CSLGLAGITDTQYF.

CDR3 residues: CASSPGRMNTGELFF. CDR3 sequence (DNA): TGTGCCAGCAGCCCGGGGCGGATGAACACCGGGGAGCTGTTTTTT. The genes are TRBV11-1 and TRBJ2-2; D tentatively fits TRBD1 or TRBD2 (5 bases each). CDR1 SGHAT and CDR2 FQDESV come from the germline V gene (reference sequence). V was clipped by 5 bases and J by 1 base, with 11 bases between them. The CDR3 runs 15 residues.